This T cell receptor beta chain was sequenced in a study of shared clonotypes between healthy human individuals. Notes on the study in general: Generally, estimated richness proved larger in naive subsets than it did in memory subsets. Sampling used blood alone; tissue repertoires probably differ. Non-shared clonotypes displayed generation probabilities falling below those of clonotypes present in all four donors.

Researchers ran the assay at a deep level. Sequencing was performed with immunoSEQ multiplex PCR; in TCRdb, only in-frame clones are kept and a portion is missing. Found here are roughly 2 million clones, 90% to 95% of them singletons; the top ten hold more than 0.1%. As to this clone: The antigen remains unidentified. The sample holds other DNA sequences that translate to the same CDR3.

The length of the CDR3 is 14 residues. Trimming removed 6 bases from V and 1 base from J; junction bases left unmatched: 4. Germline V lookup: CDR1 LNHDA, CDR2 SQIVND (reference sequence). The rearrangement links TRBV19 to TRBJ1-2; 8 nucleotides match TRBD1. Material: naive CD4+ T cells sorted from blood. Subset meaning: CD45RA+ positively selected. The clonotype was recovered from a man aged 18 to 30 in good health. The CDR3 sequence: CASSGQGGNYGYTF. CDR3 nucleotides: TGTGCCAGTAGCGGACAGGGCGGTAACTATGGCTACACCTTC. The full variable domain, rest sourced from reference TRBV19 and TRBJ1-2, is DGGITQSPKYLFRKEGQNVTLSCEQNLNHDAMYWYRQDPGQGLRLIYYSQIVNDFQKGDIAEGYSVSREKKESFPLTVTSAQKNPTAFYLCASSGQGGNYGYTFGSGTRLTVV.